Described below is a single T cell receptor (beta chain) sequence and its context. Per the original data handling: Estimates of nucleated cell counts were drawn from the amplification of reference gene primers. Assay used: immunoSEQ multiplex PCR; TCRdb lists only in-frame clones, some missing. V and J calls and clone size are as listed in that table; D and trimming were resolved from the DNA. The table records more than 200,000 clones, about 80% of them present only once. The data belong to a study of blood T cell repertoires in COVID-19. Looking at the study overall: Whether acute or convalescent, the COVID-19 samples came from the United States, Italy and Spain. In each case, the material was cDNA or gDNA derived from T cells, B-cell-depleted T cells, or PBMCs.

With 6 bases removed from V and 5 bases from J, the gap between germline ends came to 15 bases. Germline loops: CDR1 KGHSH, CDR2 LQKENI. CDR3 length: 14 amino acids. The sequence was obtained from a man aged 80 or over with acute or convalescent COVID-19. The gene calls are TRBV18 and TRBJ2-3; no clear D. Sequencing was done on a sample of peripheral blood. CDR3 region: CASSPDRVGDTQYF. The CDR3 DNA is TGTGCCAGCTCTCCAGACCGGGTGGGAGATACGCAGTATTTT.